The rows below give T cell receptor beta chains drawn from one sample of a study of spatial heterogeneity in lung cancer. MiXCR, applied by TCRdb to the 5' RACE reads, yields one record per CDR3 protein. In the table there are about 45,000 distinct CDR3 sequences, roughly 10% of which are singletons. The sequenced sample was PBMCs, obtained at surgery. These receptors were obtained from a female donor with early-stage non-small cell lung cancer. CDR3s include the opening cysteine and the closing phenylalanine or tryptophan. The order of the fields is D gene, J gene, V gene, clone size, CDR3 protein, CDR3 DNA. The D gene is left open where the match is weak. Rows give clone size only sometimes, using once, few, many, or a class for an expanded clone.

D gene: -
J gene: TRBJ1-4
V gene: TRBV19
clone size: -
CDR3 protein: CASTGTRGEKLFF
CDR3 DNA: TGTGCCAGTACCGGGACAAGAGGTGAAAAACTGTTTTTT

D gene: TRBD1
J gene: TRBJ2-3
V gene: TRBV2
clone size: -
CDR3 protein: CASNLARDSLTDTQYF
CDR3 DNA: TGTGCCAGCAACCTTGCCCGGGACAGCCTCACAGATACGCAGTATTTT

D gene: -
J gene: TRBJ1-5
V gene: TRBV28
clone size: -
CDR3 protein: CASSPIRPWPQHF
CDR3 DNA: TGTGCCAGCAGTCCGATAAGGCCCTGGCCCCAGCATTTT

D gene: -
J gene: TRBJ1-1
V gene: TRBV7-6
clone size: many
CDR3 protein: CASSFQSYTEAFF
CDR3 DNA: TGTGCCAGCAGCTTCCAGTCCTACACTGAAGCTTTCTTT

D gene: TRBD2
J gene: TRBJ2-1
V gene: TRBV7-2
clone size: -
CDR3 protein: CASSLGAGGPHEQFF
CDR3 DNA: TGTGCCAGCAGCCTCGGAGCGGGGGGGCCTCATGAGCAGTTCTTC

D gene: -
J gene: TRBJ2-7
V gene: TRBV29-1
clone size: -
CDR3 protein: CSAFLAQGPAEQYF
CDR3 DNA: TGCAGCGCCTTTCTTGCCCAGGGGCCGGCCGAGCAGTACTTC

D gene: TRBD1
J gene: TRBJ2-3
V gene: TRBV5-1
clone size: -
CDR3 protein: CASSPPTGGEFDTQYF
CDR3 DNA: TGCGCCAGCAGCCCACCCACAGGGGGCGAGTTCGATACGCAGTATTTT

D gene: TRBD2
J gene: TRBJ2-2
V gene: TRBV6-1
clone size: -
CDR3 protein: CASRVTSGLTGELFF
CDR3 DNA: TGTGCCAGCAGGGTTACTAGCGGACTTACCGGGGAGCTGTTTTTT

D gene: -
J gene: TRBJ1-3
V gene: TRBV28
clone size: -
CDR3 protein: CASSWRTAAGVRNTIYF
CDR3 DNA: TGTGCCAGCAGTTGGCGGACTGCTGCTGGGGTTCGAAACACCATATATTTT

D gene: TRBD2
J gene: TRBJ2-5
V gene: TRBV7-6
clone size: -
CDR3 protein: CASSQLGGAQETQYF
CDR3 DNA: TGTGCCAGCAGCCAACTCGGGGGGGCCCAAGAGACCCAGTACTTC

D gene: -
J gene: TRBJ2-5
V gene: TRBV7-2
clone size: -
CDR3 protein: CASSSRTGASETQYF
CDR3 DNA: TGTGCCAGCAGCTCACGGACCGGGGCCTCCGAGACCCAGTACTTC

D gene: -
J gene: TRBJ1-4
V gene: TRBV5-8
clone size: -
CDR3 protein: CASSLRAYNDEKLFF
CDR3 DNA: TGTGCCAGCAGCTTGCGAGCCTACAATGATGAAAAACTGTTTTTT

D gene: -
J gene: TRBJ2-1
V gene: TRBV6-2/TRBV6-3
clone size: few
CDR3 protein: CASRRSLVGEQFF
CDR3 DNA: TGTGCCAGCAGACGCTCTCTAGTGGGTGAGCAGTTCTTC

D gene: TRBD1
J gene: TRBJ2-1
V gene: TRBV7-2
clone size: few
CDR3 protein: CASSPPGQSPYNEQFF
CDR3 DNA: TGTGCCAGCAGCCCGCCGGGACAGAGTCCCTACAATGAGCAGTTCTTC

D gene: -
J gene: TRBJ2-3
V gene: TRBV20-1
clone size: few
CDR3 protein: CSAGKRDTQYF
CDR3 DNA: TGCAGTGCGGGAAAGCGAGATACGCAGTATTTT

D gene: -
J gene: TRBJ2-5
V gene: TRBV7-3
clone size: -
CDR3 protein: CASSLSGGQETQYF
CDR3 DNA: TGTGCCAGCAGCTTAAGTGGCGGGCAAGAGACCCAGTACTTC

D gene: -
J gene: TRBJ1-2
V gene: TRBV10-2
clone size: many
CDR3 protein: CASSEWVNYGYTF
CDR3 DNA: TGCGCCAGCAGTGAATGGGTTAACTATGGCTACACCTTC

D gene: TRBD1
J gene: TRBJ2-2
V gene: TRBV12-3/TRBV12-4
clone size: few
CDR3 protein: CASSSVTGSPGELFF
CDR3 DNA: TGTGCCAGCAGTTCTGTGACAGGGTCGCCCGGGGAGCTGTTTTTT

D gene: TRBD2
J gene: TRBJ2-1
V gene: TRBV7-2
clone size: -
CDR3 protein: CASSPFGREGNEQFF
CDR3 DNA: TGTGCCAGCAGCCCGTTCGGTCGGGAGGGGAATGAGCAGTTCTTC

D gene: TRBD1
J gene: TRBJ1-1
V gene: TRBV2
clone size: few
CDR3 protein: CASYRGENTEAFF
CDR3 DNA: TGTGCCAGTTACAGGGGAGAGAACACTGAAGCTTTCTTT

D gene: TRBD1
J gene: TRBJ1-3
V gene: TRBV7-9
clone size: -
CDR3 protein: CASSLDFGTGPGNTIYF
CDR3 DNA: TGTGCCAGCAGCTTAGATTTCGGGACAGGCCCTGGAAACACCATATATTTT

D gene: -
J gene: TRBJ2-3
V gene: TRBV5-1
clone size: -
CDR3 protein: CASSVQTLDTQYF
CDR3 DNA: TGCGCCAGCAGCGTCCAGACGCTGGATACGCAGTATTTT

D gene: -
J gene: TRBJ2-6
V gene: TRBV6-2/TRBV6-3
clone size: many
CDR3 protein: CASSNLDLRRNVLTF
CDR3 DNA: TGTGCCAGCAGTAATCTGGACCTGCGGCGCAACGTCCTGACTTTC

D gene: -
J gene: TRBJ1-1
V gene: TRBV7-9
clone size: once
CDR3 protein: CASSLSAGDTEAFF
CDR3 DNA: TGTGCCAGCAGCTTATCGGCAGGTGACACTGAAGCTTTCTTT

D gene: -
J gene: TRBJ2-2
V gene: TRBV5-4
clone size: few
CDR3 protein: CASSLGAGLTGELFF
CDR3 DNA: TGTGCCAGCAGCCTTGGGGCGGGGCTCACCGGGGAGCTGTTTTTT

D gene: TRBD2
J gene: TRBJ2-3
V gene: TRBV10-3
clone size: -
CDR3 protein: CAISERLAGDTTDTQYF
CDR3 DNA: TGTGCCATCAGTGAAAGGCTAGCGGGGGACACCACAGATACGCAGTATTTT

D gene: -
J gene: TRBJ2-1
V gene: TRBV15
clone size: few
CDR3 protein: CATSPQSTNEQFF
CDR3 DNA: TGTGCCACCAGCCCACAGAGTACTAATGAGCAGTTCTTC

D gene: -
J gene: TRBJ2-7
V gene: TRBV12-3/TRBV12-4
clone size: -
CDR3 protein: CASSIGGVGQYF
CDR3 DNA: TGTGCCAGCAGTATTGGAGGAGTAGGGCAGTACTTC

D gene: -
J gene: TRBJ1-1
V gene: TRBV7-9
clone size: -
CDR3 protein: CASSFQQGAEAFF
CDR3 DNA: TGTGCCAGCAGCTTCCAACAGGGAGCGGAAGCTTTCTTT

D gene: TRBD1
J gene: TRBJ2-2
V gene: TRBV5-1
clone size: few
CDR3 protein: CASSFTSTGRTSGELFF
CDR3 DNA: TGCGCCAGCAGCTTCACCTCGACAGGGCGGACATCCGGGGAGCTGTTTTTT

D gene: -
J gene: TRBJ2-3
V gene: TRBV2
clone size: -
CDR3 protein: CASKLSGQLLIDTDTQYF
CDR3 DNA: TGTGCCAGCAAATTATCTGGACAACTCTTAATCGACACAGATACGCAGTATTTT

D gene: -
J gene: TRBJ1-4
V gene: TRBV6-6
clone size: few
CDR3 protein: CASGDVATNEKLFF
CDR3 DNA: TGTGCCAGCGGGGACGTAGCAACTAATGAAAAACTGTTTTTT

D gene: -
J gene: TRBJ2-5
V gene: TRBV5-1
clone size: -
CDR3 protein: CASSPGAEIQETQYF
CDR3 DNA: TGCGCCAGCAGCCCTGGGGCTGAAATTCAAGAGACCCAGTACTTC

D gene: -
J gene: TRBJ1-2
V gene: TRBV5-1
clone size: -
CDR3 protein: CASSLLNQGLYGYTF
CDR3 DNA: TGCGCCAGCAGCTTGTTAAATCAAGGGCTCTATGGCTACACCTTC

D gene: -
J gene: TRBJ2-3
V gene: TRBV25-1
clone size: few
CDR3 protein: CASSEWRTSTDTQYF
CDR3 DNA: TGTGCCAGCAGTGAATGGCGGACTAGCACAGATACGCAGTATTTT

D gene: -
J gene: TRBJ1-1
V gene: TRBV6-5
clone size: -
CDR3 protein: CASSSSGATIAEAFF
CDR3 DNA: TGTGCCAGCAGTTCGTCAGGGGCTACGATCGCTGAAGCTTTCTTT

D gene: TRBD1
J gene: TRBJ2-7
V gene: TRBV5-1
clone size: many
CDR3 protein: CASSQSTGMTYEQYF
CDR3 DNA: TGCGCCAGCAGCCAGTCGACAGGGATGACCTACGAGCAGTACTTC

D gene: -
J gene: TRBJ2-7
V gene: TRBV28
clone size: many
CDR3 protein: CASSLEPSSYEQYF
CDR3 DNA: TGTGCCAGCAGCCTTGAGCCGAGCTCCTACGAGCAGTACTTC

D gene: -
J gene: TRBJ2-2
V gene: TRBV28
clone size: few
CDR3 protein: CASRGSGPSEDTGELFF
CDR3 DNA: TGTGCCAGCAGAGGATCGGGGCCCTCAGAGGACACCGGGGAGCTGTTTTTT

D gene: -
J gene: TRBJ2-7
V gene: TRBV7-2
clone size: few
CDR3 protein: CASSLGTAYSYEQYF
CDR3 DNA: TGTGCCAGCAGCCTCGGGACGGCTTACTCCTACGAGCAGTACTTC